These 27 T cell receptor beta chains were all obtained from the same sample, sequenced in a study of Graves' ophthalmopathy and Graves' hyperthyroidism. From RNA, the CDR3 regions of TCR beta chains were amplified and sequenced. The first round was an RT-PCR with HTBI primers, and the second round was a multiplex PCR. A single record per CDR3 protein comes from TCRdb applying MiXCR to the multiplex PCR reads. Of approximately 540,000 distinct CDR3 sequences listed, less than 40% are singletons. What was sequenced was peripheral blood or thyroid tissue (not recorded which). The origin of the receptors is an adult man with Graves' hyperthyroidism.

The table lists this clonotype with many counts. This chain links TRBV30 with TRBJ2-7; D is uncertain. V shed 2 bases and J shed 2 bases, with 4 bases lying between them. The CDR3 is 11 amino acids. Per germline, CDR1 GTSNPN and CDR2 SVGIG (reference sequence). CDR3 coding DNA: TGTGCCTGGAGTACGGCCTACGAGCAGTACTTC. Its protein is CAWSTAYEQYF.

This clonotype was seen many times. This chain links TRBV27 with TRBJ2-7, with D possibly TRBD1 on 5 matching bases. The CDR3 is made up of 15 amino acids. In germline, CDR1 is MNHEY, CDR2 SMNVEV (reference sequence). V lost 6 bases to trimming and J lost 5 bases, with 20 bases between them. The CDR3 bases are TGTGCCAGCAGCCCCCTCCCCTGGCCAGGGCACGAGCAGTACTTC. Its protein is CASSPLPWPGHEQYF.

The sample holds a few counts of this clonotype. This rearrangement joins TRBV20-1 to TRBJ2-7; 11 nucleotides agree with TRBD2. The J call could be wrong; TRBJ2-1 is a better fit for the DNA end. In germline, CDR1 is DFQATT, CDR2 SNEGSKA (reference sequence). There are 15 residues in the CDR3. The CDR3 region is CSAERLAGTYNEQFF. For the CDR3, the DNA is TGCAGTGCTGAACGACTAGCGGGGACCTACAATGAGCAGTTCTTC.

Notes on this clonotype: This may arise from a read error, as a much more abundant clone is one base away. The V and J genes are TRBV13 and TRBJ1-1; D remains ambiguous. CDR1 and CDR2 (germline): PRHDT, FYEKMQ (reference sequence). The CDR3 runs 14 residues. The CDR3 reads CASSEHKVNTEASF. The DNA for the CDR3 is TGTGCCAGCAGTGAACACAAGGTGAACACTGAAGCTTCCTTT.

This rearrangement joins TRBV2 to TRBJ2-1; no reliable D call. The CDR3 runs 16 residues. Per germline, CDR1 SNHLY and CDR2 FYNNEI. Trimming shortened V by 2 bases and J by 0 bases, and 11 bases separated the two germline ends. This chain's CDR3 is CASSETEPSSYNEQFF. CDR3 in DNA: TGTGCCAGCAGTGAAACTGAGCCTAGCTCCTACAATGAGCAGTTCTTC.

V and J are TRBV7-6 and TRBJ1-2; 9 nucleotides agree with TRBD1. With 4 bases clipped from V and 3 bases from J, the junction kept 6 bases outside the gene matches. Germline V gene lookup returns CDR1 SGHVS and CDR2 FNYEAQ. The CDR3 contains 15 residues. The CDR3: CASSSGGQGYYGYTF. The DNA of the CDR3 is TGTGCCAGCAGCTCAGGAGGACAGGGGTACTATGGCTACACCTTC. Using reference TRBV7-6 and TRBJ1-2 for the parts outside the CDR3, the full variable domain is GAGVSQSPRYKVTKRGQDVALRCDPISGHVSLYWYRQALGQGPEFLTYFNYEAQQDKSGLPNDRFSAERPEGSISTLTIQRTEQRDSAMYRCASSSGGQGYYGYTFGSGTRLTVV.

V usage is TRBV13 and J usage is TRBJ2-7, with 10 bases that match TRBD2. Germline lookup yields CDR1 PRHDT and CDR2 FYEKMQ (reference sequence). CDR3 size: 15 residues. V shed 5 bases and J 2 bases; nucleotides not matched to a gene: 6. The CDR3 DNA reads TGTGCCAGCAGCCCAACTAGCGGGGTAACCTACGAGCAGTACTTC. Amino acid sequence: CASSPTSGVTYEQYF.

This clonotype was found many times. The chain combines TRBV20-1 with TRBJ2-5; D might be TRBD2 (6 bases). Germline V gene sequence: CDR1 DFQATT, CDR2 SNEGSKA (reference sequence). V gave up 3 bases and J gave up 5 bases, with 16 bases separating them. CDR3 length equals 14 residues. CDR3 nucleotide sequence: TGCAGTGCTAGCCGAGCGGGCCGAGTGGAGACCCAGTACTTC. Protein sequence: CSASRAGRVETQYF.

As regards this clonotype: This could be a read error, since a much larger clone is one nucleotide away. The J gene is TRBJ1-2, the V gene TRBV6-5, with a tentative D call TRBD1 (5 bases). The germline CDR1 and CDR2 sequences are MNHEY and SVGAGI. This CDR3 has 14 amino acids. In DNA form, the CDR3 reads TGTGCCGGCAGTTTTCAGGGAATTAACTATGGCTACACCTTC. It yields the protein CAGSFQGINYGYTF.

This rearrangement joins TRBV5-1 to TRBJ1-2; no firm D call. This CDR3 comprises 14 residues. CDR1 is SGHRS, CDR2 YFSETQ, per germline. Trimming removed 4 bases at V and 9 bases at J, with 19 bases between. As DNA, the CDR3 is TGCGCCAGCAGCCCAGGCGGTGGGGATGGGAGCTACACCTTC. Residues: CASSPGGGDGSYTF.

The chain links TRBV7-2 to TRBJ2-7, with 8 bases identical to TRBD2. V was clipped by 5 bases and J by 2 bases; unmatched bases: 14. The CDR3 extends over 17 amino acids. Germline CDR1 is SGHTA and CDR2 is FQGNSA. The CDR3 spells CASSQTGTGGGPYEQYF. The CDR3 DNA follows: TGTGCCAGCAGCCAAACCGGAACCGGGGGGGGTCCCTACGAGCAGTACTTC.

The rearrangement links TRBV6-6 to TRBJ1-1, with a weak D call TRBD1 (5 bases). Germline-derived CDR1 and CDR2 are MNHNY and SVGAGI (reference sequence). This CDR3 contains 16 residues. V was pared by 0 bases and J by 2 bases, with 13 bases between. CDR3 DNA: TGTGCCAGCAGTTACTCAAATCAGGGACTCAACACTGAAGCTTTCTTT. Protein: CASSYSNQGLNTEAFF.

This clonotype has a handful of counts. One end of the junction varies from germline; a read error may be responsible. The chain carries TRBV10-3 and TRBJ1-6; TRBD1 aligns across 10 bases. Germline CDR1 ENHRY, CDR2 SYGVKD. This CDR3 region has 18 residues. CDR3: CASSYRDRGPVYNSPLHF. In DNA form, the CDR3 reads TGTGCCAGCAGTTACCGTGACAGGGGGCCCGTCTATAATTCACCCCTCCACTTT.

This clonotype was observed many times. The V and J genes are TRBV29-1 and TRBJ2-7; D may be TRBD1 (6 bases). Germline V CDR1 and CDR2: SQVTM, ANQGSEA. V shed 6 bases and J shed 7 bases, with 16 bases lying between them. This CDR3 has 12 residues. CDR3 in amino acids: CSVLSGTYEQYF. Written as DNA, the CDR3 is TGCAGCGTACTATCCGGGACATATGAGCAGTACTTC.

A word on this clonotype: This may come from a read error, since a much larger clone is one base off. The chain employs TRBV7-3 and TRBJ2-2; TRBD1 matches at 8 bases. Germline V gene sequence: CDR1 SGHTA, CDR2 FQGTGA. The CDR3 is 16 residues long. CDR3 bases: TGTGCCAGCAGCTTAGAGGCAGGGGGCTACACCTGGGAGCTGTTTTTT. It yields the protein CASSLEAGGYTWELFF.

In the case of this clonotype: A much larger clone is a single base away; this may be a read error. This rearrangement joins TRBV20-1 to TRBJ1-1; 7 nucleotides match TRBD1. This CDR3 is built from 12 residues. Trimming removed 7 bases from V and 4 bases from J; junction bases left unmatched: 6. Germline V gene data show CDR1 as DFQATT and CDR2 as SNEGSKA (reference sequence). CDR3 sequence (DNA): TGCAGTGGATTACAGGGGAGCACTGAAGCTTTCTTT. Amino acids: CSGLQGSTEAFF.

Regarding this clonotype: A much larger clone sits a single nucleotide away, making a read error possible. Given the absence of the conserved phenylalanine or tryptophan at the CDR3 end, a read error is likely. The chain has TRBV5-4 and TRBJ2-7; D is uncertain. Germline-derived CDR1 and CDR2 are SGHNT and YYREEE (reference sequence). The ends were cut back, 1 base at V and 0 bases at J, with 5 bases in the middle. This CDR3 has 13 amino acids. The CDR3 is CASSLFSSYEQYL. For the CDR3, the DNA is TGTGCCAGCAGCTTGTTTAGCTCCTACGAGCAGTACCTC.

The genes are TRBV2 and TRBJ2-2; the D gene could be TRBD1 or TRBD2 (5 bases each). The length of the CDR3 is 14 residues. V was trimmed by 5 bases and J by 6 bases, leaving 13 bases between them. CDR1 is SNHLY and CDR2 is FYNNEI in the germline V gene. The CDR3 nucleotides read TGTGCCAGCAGTCGGGGCCGGGGCTCCGGGGAGCTGTTTTTT. Translated, it gives CASSRGRGSGELFF.

As for this clonotype: This may stem from a read error, because a much larger clone lies one nucleotide away. This chain joins TRBV10-3 and TRBJ2-7; 10 bases map to TRBD2. Germline CDR1 and CDR2: ENHRY and SYGVKD. V trimming: 7 bases; J trimming: 5 bases; junction bases outside the gene matches: 8. This CDR3 has 14 residues. The CDR3 is CAIKKREGDHEQYF. DNA for the CDR3: TGTGCCATCAAGAAGCGGGAGGGCGATCACGAGCAGTACTTC.

Points on this clonotype: Since a much larger clone is just one base distant, this may be a read error. The J gene is TRBJ1-6, the V gene TRBV19, with 8 bases aligning to TRBD1. Germline V gene lookup returns CDR1 LNHDA and CDR2 SQIVND (reference sequence). CDR3 size: 15 residues. CDR3 DNA: TGTGCCAGCCTAGACAGGGGCGAATATAATTCACTCCTCCACTTT. Encoded protein: CASLDRGEYNSLLHF. Variable domain in full (rest from reference TRBV19 and TRBJ1-6): DGGITQSPKYLFRKEGQNVTLSCEQNLNHDAMYWYRQDPGQGLRLIYYSQIVNDFQKGDIAEGYSVSREKKESFPLTVTSAQKNPTAFYLCASLDRGEYNSLLHFGNGTRLTVT.

J is TRBJ2-5 and V is TRBV2; TRBD2 aligns across 7 bases. Gene TRBJ2-1 matches the end of the DNA better, so the J call may be wrong. The germline V gene has CDR1 SNHLY and CDR2 FYNNEI. The CDR3 runs to 14 residues. Here the CDR3 DNA reads TGTGCCAGCGGCGGGAGAGCCGCCTACAATGAGCAGTTCTTC. This codes for CASGGRAAYNEQFF.

This chain links TRBV12-3 or TRBV12-4 with TRBJ2-7; TRBD1 aligns across 12 bases. CDR3 length: 18 residues. The trim removed 5 bases at V and 3 bases at J, leaving 14 bases unmatched. The CDR3 sequence is CASSTHGTGGGSVYEQYF. CDR3 in DNA: TGTGCCAGCAGTACTCACGGGACAGGGGGCGGTAGCGTCTACGAGCAGTACTTC.

The sample holds many counts of this clonotype. This chain joins TRBV7-9 and TRBJ2-7, with TRBD1 matching 12 bases. The CDR3 has 15 amino acids. The trim removed 3 bases at V and 6 bases at J, leaving 6 bases unmatched. The germline CDR1 and CDR2 sequences are SEHNR and FQNEAQ (reference sequence). The CDR3 nucleotides are TGTGCCAGCAGCTTCGAGGGACAGGGGGCAGTCGAGCAGTACTTC. The encoded protein is CASSFEGQGAVEQYF.

The rearrangement links TRBV5-4 to TRBJ2-3; 8 nucleotides agree with TRBD1. This CDR3 spans 16 amino acids. CDR1 is SGHNT, CDR2 YYREEE, per germline (reference sequence). With 0 bases clipped from V and 1 base from J, the junction kept 4 bases outside the gene matches. This CDR3 reads CASSLGPGQGTDTQYF. As DNA, the CDR3 is TGTGCCAGCAGCTTGGGACCGGGACAGGGCACAGATACGCAGTATTTT. Together with reference TRBV5-4 and TRBJ2-3, the CDR3 gives the full variable domain: ETGVTQSPTHLIKTRGQQVTLRCSSQSGHNTVSWYQQALGQGPQFIFQYYREEENGRGNFPPRFSGLQFPNYSSELNVNALELDDSALYLCASSLGPGQGTDTQYFGPGTRLTVL.

This clonotype was observed at least ten times. The V and J genes are TRBV29-1 and TRBJ2-2; D might be TRBD1 (5 bases). The CDR3 is 14 amino acids. V lost 4 bases and J lost 0, with 9 bases in between. Germline-derived CDR1 and CDR2 are SQVTM and ANQGSEA. The CDR3 nucleotides read TGCAGCGTTGGACAGTTAACGAACACCGGGGAGCTGTTTTTT. Amino acids: CSVGQLTNTGELFF.

The chain joins TRBV7-4 to TRBJ2-7; D unresolved. Germline CDR1 and CDR2: SGHVT and SQSDAQ. V was pared by 5 bases and J by 4 bases, with 12 bases between. This CDR3 is built from 13 residues. The CDR3 spells CASSPLTGYEQYF. CDR3 nucleotide sequence: TGTGCCAGCAGCCCATTGACTGGTTACGAGCAGTACTTC.

This clonotype was recorded at least ten times. The rearrangement uses TRBV7-8 and TRBJ2-7, with a weak D call TRBD2 (5 bases). The CDR3 sequence is 17 residues long. With 1 base removed from V and 4 bases from J, the gap between germline ends came to 20 bases. Germline CDR1 reads SGHVS; CDR2 reads FQNEAQ. The CDR3 loop reads CASSLESYSAQGYEQYF. DNA of the CDR3: TGTGCCAGCAGCTTAGAATCATATAGCGCCCAAGGGTACGAGCAGTACTTC.